The next 12 T cell receptor beta chains were all read from a single sample in a study of T cell responses to AZD1222 COVID-19 vaccine. Sequenced by immunoSEQ multiplex PCR; TCRdb stores in-frame clones only, minus some. The profile shows tens of thousands of clones, about four fifths of them singletons. Material: peripheral blood, obtained 28 days after the second AZD1222 dose. The receptors stem from an adult who received the AZD1222 COVID-19 vaccine.

This clone was detected once. Additional DNA sequences in this sample encode the identical CDR3. The chain has TRBV6-2 or TRBV6-3 and TRBJ1-2; D call uncertain. Germline values: CDR1 MNHEY, CDR2 SVGEGT. CDR3 length equals 13 residues. Trimming stripped 3 bases from V and 3 bases from J, with 8 bases between. CDR3 region: CASSYSEDYGYTF. CDR3 DNA: TGTGCCAGCAGTTATTCGGAAGACTATGGCTACACCTTC.

V and J are TRBV5-1 and TRBJ1-3; a possible D gene is TRBD1 (6 bases). CDR1 is SGHRS, CDR2 YFSETQ, per germline. Deletions cut 0 bases from V and 0 bases from J, with 7 bases between. The CDR3 runs to 15 residues. The CDR3 DNA sequence: TGCGCCAGCAGCTTGGGACAGGTCTCTGGAAACACCATATATTTT. Translation: CASSLGQVSGNTIYF. Complete variable domain (other parts from reference TRBV5-1 and TRBJ1-3): KAGVTQTPRYLIKTRGQQVTLSCSPISGHRSVSWYQQTPGQGLQFLFEYFSETQRNKGNFPGRFSGRQFSNSRSEMNVSTLELGDSALYLCASSLGQVSGNTIYFGEGSWLTVV.

This clone was counted a few times. This sequence joins TRBV28 and TRBJ2-1, with D possibly being TRBD1 (5 bases). This CDR3 has 12 residues. Germline loops: CDR1 MDHEN, CDR2 SYDVKM. Trimming left V 8 bases short and J 8 bases short, with 13 bases between. Here the CDR3 reads CASQGSWYEQFF. CDR3 in DNA: TGTGCCAGCCAGGGTAGTTGGTATGAGCAGTTCTTC. The variable domain in full, completed from reference TRBV28 and TRBJ2-1, reads DVKVTQSSRYLVKRTGEKVFLECVQDMDHENMFWYRQDPGLGLRLIYFSYDVKMKEKGDIPEGYSVSREKKERFSLILESASTNQTSMYLCASQGSWYEQFFGPGTRLTVL.

The chain joins TRBV3-1 (or the pseudogene TRBV3-2) to TRBJ2-1, with 16 nucleotides matching TRBD2. CDR3 size: 17 residues. CDR1 is LGHDT and CDR2 is YNNKEL in the germline V gene (reference sequence). Trimming cost V 3 bases and J 5 bases; bases outside gene matches: 4. The CDR3: CASSHGTSGRVNNEQFF. The CDR3 DNA reads as TGTGCCAGCAGCCATGGGACTAGCGGGAGGGTAAACAATGAGCAGTTCTTC.

V and J are TRBV27 and TRBJ2-7; TRBD2 aligns across 11 bases. J lost 2 bases, V lost 3 bases, and 6 bases had no gene match. CDR1 is MNHEY, CDR2 SMNVEV, per germline (reference sequence). The CDR3 is 16 amino acids. CDR3 residues: CASSFSSGRTTYEQYF. The CDR3 DNA reads as TGTGCCAGCAGTTTCTCTAGCGGGAGGACTACCTACGAGCAGTACTTC.

The chain joins TRBV19 to TRBJ2-7; D ambiguous. Trimming shortened V by 6 bases and J by 3 bases, and 18 bases separated the two germline ends. The CDR3 has 15 amino acids. Looked up from germline, CDR1 is LNHDA and CDR2 is SQIVND (reference sequence). CDR3 residues: CASRASERSNYEQYF. In DNA form, the CDR3 reads TGTGCCAGTAGAGCGTCTGAAAGGTCTAACTACGAGCAGTACTTC.

The chain couples TRBV11-3 to TRBJ1-1, with TRBD1 matching 8 bases. The trim removed 4 bases at V and 3 bases at J, leaving 1 base unmatched. Germline CDR1 is SGHNT and CDR2 is YENEEA. There are 13 residues in the CDR3. CDR3 DNA: TGTGCCAGCAGCTCACAGGGGGACACTGAAGCTTTCTTT. It codes for CASSSQGDTEAFF.

The genes are TRBV18 and TRBJ2-2; 9 positions agree with TRBD1. The CDR3 runs 15 residues. Germline lookup yields CDR1 KGHSH and CDR2 LQKENI. With 4 bases clipped from V and 6 bases from J, the junction kept 6 bases outside the gene matches. CDR3 amino acids: CASSLGTGRAGELFF. The CDR3 region has the DNA TGTGCCAGCTCACTCGGGACAGGGCGAGCCGGGGAGCTGTTTTTT.

The J gene is TRBJ2-1, the V gene TRBV5-4; D may match TRBD1 or TRBD2 (6 bases each). This CDR3 is built from 15 residues. Trimming removed 1 base from V and 0 bases from J, with 8 bases in between. CDR1 is SGHNT, CDR2 YYREEE, per germline (reference sequence). For the CDR3, the DNA is TGTGCCAGCAGCTTGTGGGGGGCCTCCTACAATGAGCAGTTCTTC. Its protein is CASSLWGASYNEQFF.

The chain links TRBV6-5 to TRBJ1-2, with a possible D match to TRBD1 (5 bases). Germline CDR1 and CDR2: MNHEY and SVGAGI. The V gene lost 5 bases and the J gene lost 0 bases, with 10 bases spanning the gap. The CDR3 runs to 14 residues. CDR3 loop: CASSIGHSNYGYTF. The CDR3 region has the DNA TGTGCCAGCAGTATAGGACACTCTAACTATGGCTACACCTTC.

This clone was picked up many times. The CDR3 DNA reads TGTGCCAGCAGCCAAGTGTCGGGCGGGAGGGCCAGAGAGACCCAGTACTTC. This codes for CASSQVSGGRARETQYF. This chain connects TRBV4-2 to TRBJ2-5, with 9 bases fitting TRBD2. From germline, CDR1 is LGHNA and CDR2 YNFKEQ. CDR3 length: 17 residues. V dropped 1 base and J dropped 4; count of bases not matched to a gene: 10.

The CDR3 sequence is CASSLGWQTYEQYF. The DNA for the CDR3 is TGTGCCAGCAGCCTGGGTTGGCAGACCTACGAGCAGTACTTC. The chain combines TRBV11-2 with TRBJ2-7; D is unclear. V was clipped by 5 bases and J by 2 bases, with 13 bases between them. CDR3 length: 14 amino acids. From germline, CDR1 is SGHAT and CDR2 FQNNGV. Variable domain in full (rest from reference TRBV11-2 and TRBJ2-7): EAGVAQSPRYKIIEKRQSVAFWCNPISGHATLYWYQQILGQGPKLLIQFQNNGVVDDSQLPKDRFSAERLKGVDSTLKIQPAKLEDSAVYLCASSLGWQTYEQYFGPGTRLTVT.